Below are 4 T cell receptor beta chains sequenced from a single sample in a study of cytomegalovirus exposure and HLA in healthy donors. The method was immunoSEQ multiplex PCR; TCRdb's version includes in-frame clones alone and lacks a portion of them. The data hold roughly 300,000 clones, with 86% observed a single time. Source material: PBMCs. The receptors derive from a young woman in good health and CMV-seronegative.

This clone was observed a few times. The V gene is TRBV29-1, the J gene TRBJ1-2; D possibly corresponds to TRBD1 (5 bases). This CDR3 is built from 14 residues. The V end lost 5 bases, the J end lost 8 bases, and 21 bases lay between the germline ends. CDR1 and CDR2 (germline): SQVTM, ANQGSEA. The CDR3 nucleotides are TGCAGCGTTAAACCCTTCGACAGTGTAGGAGGCTACACCTTC. Amino acid sequence: CSVKPFDSVGGYTF. The entire variable domain, with the rest obtained from reference TRBV29-1 and TRBJ1-2, is as follows: SAVISQKPSRDICQRGTSLTIQCQVDSQVTMMFWYRQQPGQSLTLIATANQGSEATYESGFVIDKFPISRPNLTFSTLTVSNMSPEDSSIYLCSVKPFDSVGGYTFGSGTRLTVV.

This chain uses TRBV7-2 with TRBJ2-1; 7 nucleotides match TRBD2. This CDR3 has 16 residues. The junction had 4 bases not matched to a gene; V was cut back by 2 bases and J by 0 bases. The germline V gene has CDR1 SGHTA and CDR2 FQGNSA. The CDR3 is CASSLWGGSSYNEQFF. The DNA for the CDR3 is TGTGCCAGCAGCTTATGGGGCGGGAGCTCCTACAATGAGCAGTTCTTC.

The chain recombines TRBV4-2 with TRBJ2-1; the D gene is possibly TRBD2 (6 bases). Germline loops: CDR1 LGHNA, CDR2 YNFKEQ. The V and J ends lost 1 base and 8 bases respectively, with 15 bases between them. The CDR3 covers 15 residues. CDR3 sequence: CASSQVVQREDEQFF. As DNA, the CDR3 is TGTGCCAGCAGCCAAGTAGTTCAAAGGGAGGATGAGCAGTTCTTC.

The V and J genes are TRBV9 and TRBJ2-1, with D maybe TRBD2 (6 bases). CDR1 SGDLS and CDR2 YYNGEE come from the germline V gene. CDR3 size: 15 residues. The V gene lost 2 bases and the J gene lost 8 bases, with 17 bases spanning the gap. CDR3 protein: CASSVLDAGGHEQFF. As DNA, the CDR3 is TGTGCCAGCAGCGTCCTGGACGCCGGGGGTCATGAGCAGTTCTTC.